This T cell receptor beta chain was obtained from a study of T cell changes during pregnancy in multiple sclerosis. TCRdb's copy holds only in-frame clones and misses some; the assay was immunoSEQ multiplex PCR. The sample includes more than 85,000 clones, 85% to 95% of them seen just once. The CDR3 has 14 amino acids. The V and J ends lost 3 bases and 0 bases respectively, with 9 bases between them. The V gene's germline CDR1 is KGHSH and CDR2 LQKENI. The sample was peripheral blood, taken before pregnancy. The sequence derives from a female donor with multiple sclerosis, enrolled in a pregnancy study. J is TRBJ2-7 and V is TRBV18; possible D gene TRBD1, 6 bases. The CDR3 here is CASSPETGSYEQYF. The CDR3 DNA follows: TGTGCCAGCTCACCTGAGACAGGCTCCTACGAGCAGTACTTC.